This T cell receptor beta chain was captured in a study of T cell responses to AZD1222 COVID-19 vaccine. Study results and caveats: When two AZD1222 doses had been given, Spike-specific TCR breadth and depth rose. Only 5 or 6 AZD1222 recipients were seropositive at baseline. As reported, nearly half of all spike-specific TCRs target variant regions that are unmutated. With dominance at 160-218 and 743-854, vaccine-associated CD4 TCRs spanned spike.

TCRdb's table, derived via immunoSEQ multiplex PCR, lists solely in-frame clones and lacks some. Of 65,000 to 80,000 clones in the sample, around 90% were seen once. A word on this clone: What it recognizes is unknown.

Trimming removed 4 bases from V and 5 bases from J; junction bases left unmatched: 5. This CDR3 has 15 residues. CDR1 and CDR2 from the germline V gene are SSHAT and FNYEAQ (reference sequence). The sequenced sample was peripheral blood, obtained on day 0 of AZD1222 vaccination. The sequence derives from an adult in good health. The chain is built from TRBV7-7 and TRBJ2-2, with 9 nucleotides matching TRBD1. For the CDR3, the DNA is TGTGCCAGCAGCTCCAGGACAGGGGAGACCGGGGAGCTGTTTTTT. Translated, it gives CASSSRTGETGELFF.